This T cell receptor beta chain was observed in a study of cytomegalovirus exposure and HLA in healthy donors. Points from the study as a whole: Among CMV-associated TCR beta chains, most appeared HLA-restricted in a later analysis. For TCR beta chains, V- and J-gene trimming was later linked to a missense DCLRE1C variant.

The PCR was carried out with 60 Vbeta primers and 13 Jbeta primers. Assay used: immunoSEQ multiplex PCR; TCRdb lists only in-frame clones, some missing. The sample consists of about 250,000 clones, about 88% of them appearing once. This clone was detected a few times. Its specificity is unknown. The V gene's germline CDR1 is KGHSH and CDR2 LQKENI. V was cut by 3 bases and J by 4 bases, with 9 bases left in between. CDR3 length equals 13 residues. This chain uses TRBV18 with TRBJ2-5, with TRBD2 as a possible D gene (7 bases). Sequencing was performed on PBMCs. The origin of this receptor is a girl between 2 and 10 years old in good health and CMV-seronegative. CDR3 DNA sequence: TGTGCCAGCTCACCGAGGGGGGGAGAGACCCAGTACTTC. This sequence encodes CASSPRGGETQYF.